This T cell receptor beta chain was captured by sequencing in a study of CXCR3-negative and CXCR3-positive naive CD8 T cells. Broader study findings: Diversity ran similarly high across both naive subsets but far lower in memory CD8+ cells. Researchers report that CXCR3-positive naive cells carry more hydrophobic TRB CDR3s than CXCR3-negative naive cells.

TRB cDNA libraries were made by UMI-labeled 5' RACE. TCRdb reprocessed the 5' RACE reads, keeping one entry per CDR3 protein, no DNA. The sample has under 85,000 distinct CDR3 sequences. Worth noting for this clonotype: Its antigen is not identified.

This clonotype originated in a human donor in good health. Some clones in this sample may be carry-over from other donors' samples. Material: naive CXCR3- CD8+ T cells from blood. The subset here: CD45RO-CCR7+CD27+CD95- naive CD8+ T cells lacking CXCR3 (TNR3-).

Here the CDR3 reads CSVEEGGVGEAYEQYF. The chain combines TRBV29-1 with TRBJ2-7; TCRdb's D call, TRBD1, is unchecked because there is no DNA. The CDR3 loop spans 16 amino acids. In germline, CDR1 is SQVTM, CDR2 ANQGSEA.